One and the same sample provided the 2 T cell receptor beta chains below, sequenced in a study of CD8+ T cells in alopecia areata. TCR sequencing used cDNA made by reverse transcription of extracted RNA. Clones were read by immunoSEQ multiplex PCR, and TCRdb kept only the in-frame ones, dropping some. The sample has approximately 200,000 clones, more than 55% seen once. The treatment denotes: oral pan-JAK inhibitor, 5-10 mg twice daily. Sequenced material: CD4+ T cells sorted from blood, taken at week 4, from a patient treated with tofacitinib. The receptors shown here come from a human donor with alopecia areata.

This clone showed up just a few times. The chain joins TRBV7-2 to TRBJ2-5; TRBD2 matches at 12 bases. Trimming removed 4 bases from V and 4 bases from J; junction bases left unmatched: 7. Germline values: CDR1 SGHTA, CDR2 FQGNSA. The CDR3 sequence is 16 residues long. Written as DNA, the CDR3 is TGTGCCAGCAGCTCCACTCCTAGCGGGGGGGTAGAGACCCAGTACTTC. Amino acids: CASSSTPSGGVETQYF.

This sequence joins TRBV4-1 and TRBJ2-1; 8 nucleotides line up with TRBD2. This CDR3 is built from 17 residues. CDR1 is MGHRA and CDR2 is YSYEKL in the germline V gene. Unmatched junction bases numbered 10, after V lost 2 bases and J lost 4 bases. In nucleotides, the CDR3 is TGCGCCAGCAGCCAAATCCGGCGGGGGGCGAGGTACAATGAGCAGTTCTTC. As protein: CASSQIRRGARYNEQFF.